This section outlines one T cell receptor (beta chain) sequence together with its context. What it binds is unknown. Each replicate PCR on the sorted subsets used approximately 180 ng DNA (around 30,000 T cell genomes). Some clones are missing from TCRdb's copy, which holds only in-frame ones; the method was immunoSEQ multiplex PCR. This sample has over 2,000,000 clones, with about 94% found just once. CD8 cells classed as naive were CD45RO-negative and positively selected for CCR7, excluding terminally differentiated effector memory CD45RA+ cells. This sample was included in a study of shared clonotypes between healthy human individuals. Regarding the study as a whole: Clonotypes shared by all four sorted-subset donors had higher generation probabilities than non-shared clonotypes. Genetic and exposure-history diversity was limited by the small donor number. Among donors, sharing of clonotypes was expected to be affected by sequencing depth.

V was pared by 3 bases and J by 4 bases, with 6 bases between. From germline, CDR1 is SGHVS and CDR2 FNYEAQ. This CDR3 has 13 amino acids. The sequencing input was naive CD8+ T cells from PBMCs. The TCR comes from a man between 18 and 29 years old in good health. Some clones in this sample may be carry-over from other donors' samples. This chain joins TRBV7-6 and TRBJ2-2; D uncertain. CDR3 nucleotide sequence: TGTGCCAGCAGCTTCAGGTCCACCGGGGAGCTGTTTTTT. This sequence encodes CASSFRSTGELFF.